This TCR beta chain was captured by sequencing in a study of blood T cells in healthy people across ages. Turning to the study itself: About one barcoded beta molecule was captured per two T cells (by template switching).

Using a J-beta primer mix together with a sample-barcoded 5' primer, a second PCR was run for roughly 7 to 11 cycles. Every cDNA was tagged by a template-switch adaptor with 12 random nucleotides. TCRdb reprocessed the 5' RACE reads with MiXCR, giving one entry per CDR3 protein. The repertoire consists of about 680,000 distinct CDR3 sequences, with around 49% occurring once and the leading ten covering under 35%. The V gene end was trimmed by 1 base and the J gene end by 5 bases; junction bases not matched to a gene: 0. Germline V gives CDR1 LGHNA, CDR2 YSLEER. The CDR3 covers 13 residues. What was sequenced was blood. The sequence came from a woman in her fifties or sixties in good health. The chain uses TRBV4-3 and TRBJ2-3; TRBD1 matches 7 bases. In DNA form, the CDR3 reads TGCGCCAGCAGCCAAGCAGGGGGAGATACGCAGTATTTT. Translated, it gives CASSQAGGDTQYF.